The 29 T cell receptor beta chains below come from one sample, sequenced in a study of blood T cell repertoires in COVID-19. Generated by immunoSEQ multiplex PCR, the TCRdb table keeps only in-frame clones and is missing some. The sample comprises around 190,000 clones, around nine tenths of which are singletons, and 15% to 20% rests with the top ten. The sequencing sample was made of peripheral blood. The receptors here all came from a man aged 50 to 59 with COVID-19, enrolled during active disease.

This clone was seen only once. This chain joins TRBV28 and TRBJ2-7, with a tentative D call TRBD2 (6 bases). Germline V gene lookup returns CDR1 MDHEN and CDR2 SYDVKM. This CDR3 is built from 14 residues. Trimming took 6 bases from V and 7 from J, leaving 19 bases between them. In DNA, the CDR3 is TGTGCCAGCAGGCCCACGGGACTTACCTTGGAGCAGTACTTC. Amino acid sequence: CASRPTGLTLEQYF.

The chain uses TRBV29-1 and TRBJ1-1; perhaps TRBD1 as D (6 bases). This CDR3 contains 12 residues. Germline CDR1 is SQVTM and CDR2 is ANQGSEA. Trimming took off 3 bases at V and 12 bases at J, with 17 bases between the two ends. CDR3 region: CSVEAGVDCPFF. The CDR3 DNA reads as TGCAGCGTTGAGGCAGGGGTTGACTGTCCTTTCTTT.

The chain carries TRBV10-2 and TRBJ1-4, with D maybe TRBD1 (5 bases). V lost 4 bases, J lost 8 bases, and 17 bases lay in between. CDR1 and CDR2 (germline): WSHSY, SAAADI. The CDR3 runs 15 residues. CDR3 residues: CASSVGGANWEKLFF. In DNA, the CDR3 is TGCGCCAGCAGTGTGGGTGGGGCAAATTGGGAAAAACTGTTTTTT.

The chain is built from TRBV12-3 or TRBV12-4 and TRBJ1-1; unclear D gene. The CDR3 sequence is 12 residues long. Trimming left V 1 base short and J 8 bases short, with 8 bases between. The CDR3 spells CASSLGGPEAFF. For the CDR3, the DNA is TGTGCCAGCAGTTTAGGAGGTCCCGAAGCTTTCTTT.

The V call is TRBV6-6, the J call TRBJ2-7, with D possibly matching TRBD2 (5 bases). Trimming took 0 bases from V and 3 from J, leaving 12 bases between them. CDR1 and CDR2 from the germline V gene are MNHNY and SVGAGI (reference sequence). This CDR3 spans 15 amino acids. CDR3 sequence reads: CASSYSPGGVYEQYF. The CDR3 DNA reads as TGTGCCAGCAGTTACTCGCCAGGAGGTGTCTACGAGCAGTACTTC.

V and J are TRBV6-5 and TRBJ2-7, with D possibly TRBD1 on 6 matching bases. Trimming removed 2 bases from V and 4 bases from J, with 12 bases in between. The germline V gene has CDR1 MNHEY and CDR2 SVGAGI. The CDR3 has 14 amino acids. The CDR3 loop is CASSYQQGMYEQYF. CDR3 DNA sequence: TGTGCCAGCAGTTACCAACAGGGAATGTACGAGCAGTACTTC.

This clone was observed a single time. J is TRBJ2-4 and V is TRBV3-1 (or the pseudogene TRBV3-2), with D uncertain. V lost 1 base, J lost 0 bases, and 7 bases lay in between. Per the germline V gene, CDR1 is LGHDT and CDR2 is YNNKEL (reference sequence). The length of the CDR3 is 15 residues. The CDR3 DNA reads as TGTGCCAGCAGCCAAGTTAGACTAGCCAAAAACATTCAGTACTTC. Translated, it gives CASSQVRLAKNIQYF.

The V gene is TRBV29-1, the J gene TRBJ1-1; D is perhaps TRBD1 (5 bases). V shed 6 bases and J shed 7 bases, with 12 bases lying between them. The CDR3 contains 11 residues. Looked up from germline, CDR1 is SQVTM and CDR2 is ANQGSEA. The DNA of the CDR3 is TGCAGCGTCCCCGGGACTTTTGAAGCTTTCTTT. This gives the protein CSVPGTFEAFF. The full variable domain, rest sourced from reference TRBV29-1 and TRBJ1-1, is SAVISQKPSRDICQRGTSLTIQCQVDSQVTMMFWYRQQPGQSLTLIATANQGSEATYESGFVIDKFPISRPNLTFSTLTVSNMSPEDSSIYLCSVPGTFEAFFGQGTRLTVV.

This chain uses TRBV18 with TRBJ1-5; D may be TRBD1 (5 bases). The V and J ends lost 4 bases and 5 bases respectively, with 12 bases between them. CDR1 KGHSH and CDR2 LQKENI come from the germline V gene. This CDR3 contains 14 residues. The CDR3 region is CASSLQDRYQPQHF. The DNA of the CDR3 is TGTGCCAGCTCACTACAGGATCGTTATCAGCCCCAGCATTTT. The full variable domain, completed using reference TRBV18 and TRBJ1-5, is NAGVMQNPRHLVRRRGQEARLRCSPMKGHSHVYWYRQLPEEGLKFMVYLQKENIIDESGMPKERFSAEFPKEGPSILRIQQVVRGDSAAYFCASSLQDRYQPQHFGDGTRLSIL.

The chain uses TRBV5-1 and TRBJ2-1; the match to TRBD2 covers 9 bases. J was trimmed by 2 bases and V by 4 bases; bases with no gene match: 4. The germline V gene encodes CDR1 SGHRS and CDR2 YFSETQ. This CDR3 comprises 15 residues. The CDR3 DNA sequence: TGCGCCAGCAGCGCAGCGGGGGGAACCTACAATGAGCAGTTCTTC. This translates into CASSAAGGTYNEQFF.

J is TRBJ2-2 and V is TRBV15, with D perhaps matching TRBD1 (6 bases). CDR3 size: 14 residues. V dropped 9 bases and J dropped 3 bases, with 14 bases sitting between them. Per germline, CDR1 LNHNV and CDR2 YYDKDF (reference sequence). The CDR3 region is CATSTGMDTGELFF. The CDR3 nucleotides are TGTGCCACGAGTACAGGGATGGACACCGGGGAGCTGTTTTTT.

A word on this clone: The identical CDR3 is also encoded by other nucleotide sequences in the sample. The DNA of the CDR3 is TGTGCCAGCAGTCTATCCACAGATACGCAGTATTTT. Its protein is CASSLSTDTQYF. The V and J genes are TRBV12-3 or TRBV12-4 and TRBJ2-3; D unclear. Trimming removed 5 bases at V and 2 bases at J, with 5 bases between. The CDR3 covers 12 residues.

The chain recombines TRBV27 with TRBJ2-2; 8 bases are shared with TRBD1. With 7 bases clipped from V and 4 bases from J, the junction kept 8 bases outside the gene matches. Germline V lookup: CDR1 MNHEY, CDR2 SMNVEV (reference sequence). The CDR3 runs 15 residues. This chain's CDR3 is CASKFWTGSTGELFF. The CDR3 DNA is TGTGCCAGCAAATTCTGGACAGGGAGCACCGGGGAGCTGTTTTTT.

The chain uses TRBV29-1 and TRBJ1-2; TRBD1 matches at 7 bases. CDR1 is SQVTM, CDR2 ANQGSEA, per germline. Trimming took 7 bases from V and 5 from J; bases not matched to a gene: 10. The CDR3 covers 13 residues. DNA of the CDR3: TGCAGCGGCGCCGGGACAGACTTTTATGGCTACACCTTC. It codes for CSGAGTDFYGYTF.

There are a few counts of this clone. The chain employs TRBV7-8 and TRBJ1-4, with D tentatively TRBD1 (5 bases). CDR3 length equals 16 residues. CDR1 and CDR2 (germline): SGHVS, FQNEAQ. Trimming cost V 0 bases and J 3 bases, with 11 bases left between them. The CDR3 region is CASSLALGGANEKLFF. In DNA form, the CDR3 reads TGTGCCAGCAGCTTAGCGCTCGGGGGAGCTAATGAAAAACTGTTTTTT.

This chain links TRBV10-3 with TRBJ2-2, with 8 bases fitting TRBD2. The CDR3 extends over 15 amino acids. Germline V gene data show CDR1 as ENHRY and CDR2 as SYGVKD. Germline trimming cut 10 bases from V and 5 bases from J; bases unmatched to any gene: 12. The CDR3 region is CATARGAGETGELFF. The CDR3 nucleotides are TGTGCCACGGCCCGGGGAGCGGGAGAGACCGGGGAGCTGTTTTTT.

The gene calls are TRBV10-3 and TRBJ1-1; 8 nucleotides match TRBD1. The CDR3 has 14 residues. Germline V gene sequence: CDR1 ENHRY, CDR2 SYGVKD. Losses at the gene ends were 3 bases for V and 4 bases for J; bases not matched to a gene: 4. As DNA, the CDR3 is TGTGCCATCAGTGATGGACAGGGTGGCACTGAAGCTTTCTTT. It yields the protein CAISDGQGGTEAFF.

The chain carries TRBV18 and TRBJ2-5; weak D call: TRBD2 (5 bases). Trimming left V 0 bases short and J 2 bases short, with 10 bases between. Germline CDR1 reads KGHSH; CDR2 reads LQKENI. The CDR3 loop spans 15 amino acids. DNA of the CDR3: TGTGCCAGCTCACCACCGCTAGCATTACAAGAGACCCAGTACTTC. Translated, it gives CASSPPLALQETQYF. The full variable domain, its missing parts supplied by reference TRBV18 and TRBJ2-5, is NAGVMQNPRHLVRRRGQEARLRCSPMKGHSHVYWYRQLPEEGLKFMVYLQKENIIDESGMPKERFSAEFPKEGPSILRIQQVVRGDSAAYFCASSPPLALQETQYFGPGTRLLVL.

The chain is built from TRBV27 and TRBJ2-1; 11 bases are shared with TRBD2. J lost 5 bases, V lost 5 bases, and 14 bases had no gene match. The CDR3 sequence is 18 residues long. Germline CDR1 MNHEY, CDR2 SMNVEV (reference sequence). Here the CDR3 DNA reads TGTGCCAGCAGTCCCATATCCTTTAGCGGGGGGGCAAACAATGAGCAGTTCTTC. It translates to CASSPISFSGGANNEQFF.

This chain connects TRBV28 to TRBJ1-6; TRBD1 aligns across 8 bases. Per germline, CDR1 MDHEN and CDR2 SYDVKM. The CDR3 length is 15 residues. V was pared by 3 bases and J by 8 bases, with 6 bases of the junction left unmatched. DNA for the CDR3: TGTGCCAGCAGTTTTGGGCAGGGGGCATATTCACCCCTCCACTTT. This encodes CASSFGQGAYSPLHF. The variable domain in full, with the rest retrieved from reference TRBV28 and TRBJ1-6, is DVKVTQSSRYLVKRTGEKVFLECVQDMDHENMFWYRQDPGLGLRLIYFSYDVKMKEKGDIPEGYSVSREKKERFSLILESASTNQTSMYLCASSFGQGAYSPLHFGNGTRLTVT.

The chain recombines TRBV6-6 with TRBJ1-5; D gene uncertain. The germline V gene encodes CDR1 MNHNY and CDR2 SVGAGI (reference sequence). The CDR3 is made up of 12 amino acids. Trimming removed 5 bases from V and 5 bases from J, with 7 bases in between. The CDR3 sequence: CASSQDYQPQHF. DNA of the CDR3: TGTGCCAGCAGTCAGGACTATCAGCCCCAGCATTTT.

The chain joins TRBV28 to TRBJ2-2; TRBD2 is a possible D gene (6 bases). The CDR3 is made up of 16 amino acids. V was trimmed by 7 bases and J by 2 bases, leaving 17 bases between them. Germline V gene sequence: CDR1 MDHEN, CDR2 SYDVKM. CDR3 region: CASIPAGSPNTGELFF. The CDR3 nucleotides are TGTGCCAGCATCCCAGCGGGCAGCCCTAACACCGGGGAGCTGTTTTTT.

The rearrangement uses TRBV5-4 and TRBJ2-1, with 16 bases that match TRBD2. J gave up 6 bases and V 4 bases, and 7 bases lay outside the gene matches. This CDR3 spans 17 amino acids. Germline assignment: CDR1 SGHNT and CDR2 YYREEE (reference sequence). CDR3 protein: CASSPGLAGGVGNEQFF. The CDR3 DNA follows: TGTGCCAGCAGCCCGGGACTAGCGGGAGGGGTAGGCAATGAGCAGTTCTTC.

This clone was seen just once. The gene calls are TRBV19 and TRBJ1-5; 9 nucleotides match TRBD1. The V gene end was trimmed by 6 bases and the J gene end by 4 bases; junction bases not matched to a gene: 10. This CDR3 is 16 amino acids long. Looked up from germline, CDR1 is LNHDA and CDR2 is SQIVND (reference sequence). CDR3 sequence reads: CASRTTGGEGNQPQHF. CDR3 DNA sequence: TGTGCCAGTAGAACAACAGGGGGCGAAGGTAATCAGCCCCAGCATTTT.

The chain recombines TRBV27 with TRBJ1-6, with no clear D. This CDR3 has 18 residues. The germline gives CDR1 MNHEY, CDR2 SMNVEV (reference sequence). The V gene lost 3 bases and the J gene lost 10 bases, with 25 bases spanning the gap. The CDR3 region is CASSFSIPALTPGSPLHF. Here the CDR3 DNA reads TGTGCCAGCAGTTTTTCTATCCCGGCCCTCACACCGGGGTCACCCCTCCACTTT.

The rearrangement uses TRBV3-1 (or the pseudogene TRBV3-2) and TRBJ1-1; D is possibly TRBD1 (6 bases). With 6 bases removed from V and 8 bases from J, the gap between germline ends came to 10 bases. This CDR3 contains 11 residues. Per the germline V gene, CDR1 is LGHDT and CDR2 is YNNKEL (reference sequence). CDR3 sequence (DNA): TGTGCCAGCAGACCCGACAGGGAAGCTTTCTTT. Protein sequence: CASRPDREAFF.

J is TRBJ1-5 and V is TRBV6-5; 10 bases agree with TRBD1. This CDR3 is 15 amino acids long. In germline, CDR1 is MNHEY, CDR2 SVGAGI. V was pared by 6 bases and J by 6 bases, with 8 bases of the junction left unmatched. CDR3 coding DNA: TGTGCCAGCAGCCCGACAGGGGGCGGCAGTCAGCCCCAGCATTTT. Encoded protein: CASSPTGGGSQPQHF.

J is TRBJ2-7 and V is TRBV30; TRBD2 aligns across 9 bases. The CDR3 runs to 15 residues. Looked up from germline, CDR1 is GTSNPN and CDR2 is SVGIG (reference sequence). J was trimmed by 5 bases and V by 0 bases; bases with no gene match: 8. The DNA of the CDR3 is TGTGCCTGGAGTGTTGCTCTAGCGGGATTCGACGAGCAGTACTTC. Translation: CAWSVALAGFDEQYF. The entire variable domain, with the rest obtained from reference TRBV30 and TRBJ2-7, is as follows: SQTIHQWPATLVQPVGSPLSLECTVEGTSNPNLYWYRQAAGRGLQLLFYSVGIGQISSEVPQNLSASRPQDRQFILSSKKLLLSDSGFYLCAWSVALAGFDEQYFGPGTRLTVT.

This CDR3 reads CATSDRTSGGRYNEQFF. The CDR3, as DNA: TGTGCCACCAGTGACCGGACTAGCGGGGGGCGCTACAATGAGCAGTTCTTC. The chain carries TRBV24-1 and TRBJ2-1, with 14 bases aligning to TRBD2. CDR1 and CDR2 from the germline V gene are KGHDR and SFDVKD. J lost 3 bases, V lost 4 bases, and 4 bases had no gene match. The CDR3 runs to 17 residues.